The present T cell receptor beta chain was sequenced within a study of blood T cell repertoires in COVID-19. Study as a whole: COVID-19 samples from acute and convalescent phases originated in the United States, Italy and Spain. In each case, the material was cDNA or gDNA derived from T cells, B-cell-depleted T cells, or PBMCs.

Per the original data handling: Estimates of nucleated cell counts were drawn from the amplification of reference gene primers. Assay: immunoSEQ multiplex PCR; the TCRdb copy retains only in-frame clones and omits some. The DNA was the basis for D and trimming; V, J and clone size are from that table. The sample consists of approximately 150,000 clones, 80% to 85% of them appearing once. Germline CDR1 MNHEY, CDR2 SVGEGT. V lost 2 bases, J lost 3 bases, and 8 bases lay in between. This CDR3 is 14 amino acids long. This receptor was taken from a man in his 70s who had been exposed to COVID-19. The chain is built from TRBV6-2 or TRBV6-3 and TRBJ1-5, with a possible D match to TRBD1 (5 bases). Source material: PBMCs or T cells enriched from blood (not recorded which). CDR3 coding DNA: TGTGCCAGCAGTTACCTACAGGCCAATCAGCCCCAGCATTTT. Translation: CASSYLQANQPQHF.